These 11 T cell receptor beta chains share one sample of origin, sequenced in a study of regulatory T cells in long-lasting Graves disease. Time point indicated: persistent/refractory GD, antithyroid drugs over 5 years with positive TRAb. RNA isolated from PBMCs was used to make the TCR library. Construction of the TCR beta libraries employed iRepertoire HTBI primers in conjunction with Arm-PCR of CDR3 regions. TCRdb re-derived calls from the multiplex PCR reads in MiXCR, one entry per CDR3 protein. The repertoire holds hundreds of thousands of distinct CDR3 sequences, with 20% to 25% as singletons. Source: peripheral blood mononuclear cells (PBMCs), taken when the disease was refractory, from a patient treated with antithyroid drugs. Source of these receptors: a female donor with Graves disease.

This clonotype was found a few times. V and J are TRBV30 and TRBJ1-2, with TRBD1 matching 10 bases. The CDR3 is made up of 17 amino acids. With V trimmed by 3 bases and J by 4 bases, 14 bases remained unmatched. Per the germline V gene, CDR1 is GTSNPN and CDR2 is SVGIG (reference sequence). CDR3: CAWSETSAGTGAYGYTF. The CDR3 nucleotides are TGTGCCTGGAGCGAGACTTCGGCCGGGACAGGGGCCTATGGCTACACCTTC.

The CDR3 DNA is TGCGCCAGCAGCCTGGGCGACAGGCGGGTCGCAGAGACCCAGTACTTC. Its translation: CASSLGDRRVAETQYF. The chain carries TRBV5-1 and TRBJ2-5; the D gene is possibly TRBD1 (6 bases). Per the germline V gene, CDR1 is SGHRS and CDR2 is YFSETQ. The V and J ends lost 4 bases and 4 bases respectively, with 20 bases between them. This CDR3 has 16 residues.

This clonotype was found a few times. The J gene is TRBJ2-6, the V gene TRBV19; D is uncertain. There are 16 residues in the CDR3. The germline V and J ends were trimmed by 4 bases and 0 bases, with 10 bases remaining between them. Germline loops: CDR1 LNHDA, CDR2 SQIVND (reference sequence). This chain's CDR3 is CASSSRVSSGANVLTF. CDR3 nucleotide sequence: TGTGCCAGTAGTAGCCGGGTCAGCTCTGGGGCCAACGTCCTGACTTTC.

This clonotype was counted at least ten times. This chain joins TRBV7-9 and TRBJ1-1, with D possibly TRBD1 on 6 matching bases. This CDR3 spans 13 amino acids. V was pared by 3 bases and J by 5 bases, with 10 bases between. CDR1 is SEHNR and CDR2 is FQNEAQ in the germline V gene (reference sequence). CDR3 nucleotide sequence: TGTGCCAGCAGCTTTGGGACACCTACTGAAGCTTTCTTT. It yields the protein CASSFGTPTEAFF.

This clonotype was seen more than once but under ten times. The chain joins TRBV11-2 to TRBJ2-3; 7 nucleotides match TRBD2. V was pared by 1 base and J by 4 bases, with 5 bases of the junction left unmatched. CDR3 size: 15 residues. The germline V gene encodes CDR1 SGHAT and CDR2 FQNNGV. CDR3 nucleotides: TGTGCCAGCAGCTTAGTAGGGCGGGAGCCAGATACGCAGTATTTT. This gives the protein CASSLVGREPDTQYF.

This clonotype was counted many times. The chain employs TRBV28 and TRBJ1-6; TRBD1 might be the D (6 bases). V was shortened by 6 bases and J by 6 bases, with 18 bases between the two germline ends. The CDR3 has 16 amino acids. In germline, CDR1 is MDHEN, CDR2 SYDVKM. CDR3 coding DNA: TGTGCCAGCAGCTCATCCAGCGGGGGCGGTAATTCACCCCTCCACTTT. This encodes CASSSSSGGGNSPLHF.

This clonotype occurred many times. CDR3 DNA: TGTGCCAGCAGTTCCCTAGGCTCTGGGGCCAACGTCCTGACTTTC. It encodes CASSSLGSGANVLTF. The chain uses TRBV6-9 and TRBJ2-6, with D hard to call. Trimming took off 4 bases at V and 0 bases at J, with 7 bases between the two ends. This CDR3 spans 15 amino acids. Germline assignment: CDR1 MNHGY and CDR2 SVAAGI.

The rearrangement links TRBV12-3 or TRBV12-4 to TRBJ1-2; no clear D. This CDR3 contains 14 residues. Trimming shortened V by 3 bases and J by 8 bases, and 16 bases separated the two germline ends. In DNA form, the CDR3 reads TGTGCCAGCAGTTTTAATTCGATAGCTGGGGGCTACACCTTC. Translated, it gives CASSFNSIAGGYTF.

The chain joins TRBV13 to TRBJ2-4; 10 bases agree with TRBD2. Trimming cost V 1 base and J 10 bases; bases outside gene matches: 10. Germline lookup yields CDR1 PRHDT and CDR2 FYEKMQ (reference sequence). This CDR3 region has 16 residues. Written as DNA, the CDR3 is TGTGCCAGCAGCTTAGAACCTAGCGGGAGATCTAGGATTCAGTACTTC. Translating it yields CASSLEPSGRSRIQYF.

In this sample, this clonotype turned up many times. The CDR3 sequence is CASSYLKLGLAGAQETQYF. The CDR3 DNA sequence: TGTGCCAGCAGTTACCTAAAACTAGGACTAGCGGGAGCCCAAGAGACCCAGTACTTC. The V call is TRBV6-2 or TRBV6-3, the J call TRBJ2-5, with TRBD2 matching 13 bases. CDR3 length: 19 residues. V lost 2 bases, J lost 1 base, and 10 bases stayed unmatched. Germline lookup yields CDR1 MNHEY and CDR2 SVGEGT.

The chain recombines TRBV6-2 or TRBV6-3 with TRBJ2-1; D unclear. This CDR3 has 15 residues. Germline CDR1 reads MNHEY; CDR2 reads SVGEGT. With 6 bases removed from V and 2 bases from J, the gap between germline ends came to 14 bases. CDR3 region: CASRSSLGPYNEQFF. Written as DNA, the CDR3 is TGTGCCAGCAGGAGCAGTCTAGGTCCCTACAATGAGCAGTTCTTC.